In this sample, the clone carrying this TCR beta chain turned up once. Its antigen is unidentified. This sample is drawn from a study of vaccination and CD4 T cells after COVID-19. As for the study in general: Each post-COVID sample was drawn after diagnosis, and the median interval was approximately 92 days (range 35 to 161). Treatment of control cultures consisted of a CEFX pool, an HIV-1 Nef pool, or no peptide.

The germline V gene encodes CDR1 KGHSH and CDR2 LQKENI. Trimming cost V 5 bases and J 6 bases, with 15 bases left between them. CDR3 length: 14 amino acids. The time point is: late sampling 161 to 241 days after vaccination in a few convalescent patients. Stated treatment: approximately nine-day PBMC culture with coronavirus spike peptide pools or control peptides (ViraFEST assay). The authors replaced half the medium with fresh IL-2 medium on days 3 and 7. Once obtained from cultured CD4+ T cells, the DNA was sequenced using the Oncomine TCR Beta short-read assay. Each CDR3 protein is one row after TCRdb ran MiXCR on the PCR reads. The sample lists over 20,000 distinct CDR3 sequences, around 33% seen once, with around 2.6% in the top ten.

The receptor was derived from a human donor who had recovered from COVID-19. Sample: CD4+ T cells from blood, cultured in vitro, taken about 7 months after SARS-CoV-2 vaccination. J is TRBJ2-3 and V is TRBV18; tentative D call: TRBD1 (5 bases). CDR3 amino acids: CASSTKTVGDTQYF. CDR3 DNA: TGTGCCAGCTCAACCAAGACAGTTGGGGATACGCAGTATTTT.